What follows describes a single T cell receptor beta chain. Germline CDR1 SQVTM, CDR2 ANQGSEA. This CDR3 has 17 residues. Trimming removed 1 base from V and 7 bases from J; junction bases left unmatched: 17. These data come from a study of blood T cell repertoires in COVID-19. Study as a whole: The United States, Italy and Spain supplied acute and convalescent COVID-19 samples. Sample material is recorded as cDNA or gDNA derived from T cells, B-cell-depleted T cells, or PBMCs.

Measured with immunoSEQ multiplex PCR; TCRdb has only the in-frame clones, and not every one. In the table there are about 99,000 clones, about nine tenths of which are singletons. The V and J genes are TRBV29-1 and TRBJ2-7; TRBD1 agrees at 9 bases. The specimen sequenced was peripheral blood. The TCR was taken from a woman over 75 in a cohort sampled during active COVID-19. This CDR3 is CSVEGASLLQGAREQYF. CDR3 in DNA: TGCAGCGTTGAAGGTGCCTCCCTCCTACAGGGGGCGCGTGAGCAGTACTTC.